This TCR beta chain comes out of a study of identical twins (dated by TCRdb to the mid-2010s). Describing the broader study: To test whether fetal clonotypes persist, the study used deep sequencing on TCR alpha and beta repertoires from monozygotic twins, unrelated adults of various ages, and cord blood. Replicate twin experiments were performed at different times using different library preparation protocols to rule out contamination. What the research found in general, with its limitations: Compared with coincidental sharing between unrelated individuals, out-of-frame TCR alpha sequences shared between twins showed an excess of sequences with low generation probability. The excess sharing between twins in beta out-of-frame sequences was weaker because fewer shared sequences reduced the signal-to-noise ratio. In monozygotic twins, recombination models systematically underestimated out-of-frame TCR alpha sharing, but the models matched the sharing seen between unrelated individuals. Because the same donors could not be followed over many years, the conclusions depended on cross-sectional statistical analysis. Fewer insertions were carried by abundant cord blood beta clonotypes; a weaker similar trend was observed in young adult naive repertoires, while no such trend was observed in memory repertoires. Zero-insertion analyses could be partly confounded by invariant T cells such as MAIT and iNKT, though diverse VJ usage argued against such confounding for most clonotypes.

This clonotype was seen ten or more times. Its antigen is currently not known. No per-base quality is available; no much larger clone lies one base away. Counted from cysteine to phenylalanine, this CDR3 has 15 amino acids. Left in the record is the CDR3 DNA by itself, 45 bases read in frame from the first base. Deletion took 6 bases off V and 1 base off J, with a span of 15 bases between the germline ends. Only healthy Caucasian donors were included. Three pairs of female monozygotic twins, all aged roughly 18 to 30 years, made up the twin cohort. Positive isolation kits from Invitrogen were used to isolate CD4+ and CD8+ T cell populations. Library preparation employed 5' RACE. Sequenced using an Illumina HiSeq 2000. A universal primer binding site was added through template switching, and the final cDNA carried a unique molecular identifier so that TCR cDNA molecules could be counted accurately. Specific primers in the conserved constant-segment region were used to synthesize first-strand cDNA for TCR alpha and beta chains. To control for contamination, each cDNA library was double barcoded with a SMART-Mk sample barcode plus Illumina barcodes. TruSeq adapter sequences, together with Illumina sample barcodes, were added in two successive PCR steps. The Illumina HiSeq platform was used with custom primers to sequence TCR alpha and beta cDNA libraries. The original methods were these. Raw reads were processed with MiGEC to extract unique molecular identifiers, and MiXCR was used to determine CDR3 positions. For each individual, recombination models were inferred using an EM algorithm with the repgenHMM and IGoR tools. The analysis of shared clonotypes was done with the tcR package in R, with sharing normalized by the product of cloneset sizes. To study raw recombination without the effects of thymic and clonal selection, out-of-frame nonproductive sequences were analyzed. TCRdb's own reprocessing of the public reads used fastp at Q25 and MiXCR and kept productive beta chains. Rows are unified per CDR3 protein, each entry keeping the most common DNA and genes. The V and J calls come from TCRdb's annotation, not from the publication. The sample table lists roughly 250,000 distinct CDR3 sequences, approximately 8% of them with a count of one. Of the sample, roughly 5% is held by the ten largest clones.

A further study also used this sample, focusing on yellow fever vaccine responses in identical twins. According to the second study: The authors reported that the T cell response to vaccination in identical twins appeared partly convergent and partly personalized. In identical twins, the study followed T cell clones that responded to the vaccine with precision.

The sequenced sample was CD8+ T cells sorted from blood. Recombination linked TRBV12-3 or TRBV12-4 to TRBJ2-5; tentative D gene TRBD2, with 6 bases matching. This clonotype was sampled from a woman under 30 in good health. Here the CDR3 is given as CASRPEFGGQETQYF. The nucleotide sequence reads as follows: TGTGCCAGCAGGCCCGAATTCGGGGGCCAAGAGACCCAGTACTTC.